The 17 T cell receptor beta chains listed next were all sequenced from one sample in a study of blood T cell repertoires in COVID-19. The repertoire was sequenced with immunoSEQ multiplex PCR; TCRdb's copy has only in-frame clones and lacks some. The data contain about 200,000 clones, roughly 94% of them singletons. The sample comprised peripheral blood. Receptor source: a young man with COVID-19, enrolled during active disease.

The chain carries TRBV4-2 and TRBJ1-1; 7 nucleotides agree with TRBD1. This CDR3 contains 16 residues. The V gene's germline CDR1 is LGHNA and CDR2 YNFKEQ. V dropped 0 bases and J dropped 5; count of bases not matched to a gene: 9. The CDR3 sequence is CASSQDVGDRVTEAFF. CDR3 nucleotides: TGTGCCAGCAGCCAAGACGTTGGTGACAGGGTGACTGAAGCTTTCTTT.

The V call is TRBV29-1, the J call TRBJ2-5; 8 bases match TRBD1. Germline V gene lookup returns CDR1 SQVTM and CDR2 ANQGSEA. The CDR3 covers 14 residues. The CDR3 DNA follows: TGCAGTTCAATCCTGACAGGGGATCAGGGGACCCAGTACTTC. Protein: CSSILTGDQGTQYF.

The chain joins TRBV6-1 to TRBJ2-5; the match to TRBD1 covers 9 bases. Germline V lookup: CDR1 MNHNS, CDR2 SASEGT. The CDR3 has 16 amino acids. Trimming took 3 bases from V and 2 from J; bases not matched to a gene: 7. The CDR3 sequence: CASSEGSGQGQETQYF. The CDR3 DNA follows: TGTGCCAGCAGTGAGGGATCGGGACAGGGTCAAGAGACCCAGTACTTC.

The J gene is TRBJ1-2, the V gene TRBV9; TRBD1 might be the D (5 bases). V was trimmed by 1 base and J by 2 bases, leaving 12 bases between them. This CDR3 has 15 amino acids. Germline CDR1 and CDR2: SGDLS and YYNGEE. In DNA form, the CDR3 reads TGTGCCAGCAGCGTAAATGGACAACCGAACTATGGCTACACCTTC. Its translation: CASSVNGQPNYGYTF.

The chain joins TRBV6-6 to TRBJ1-5, with unresolved D. This CDR3 is 12 amino acids long. Germline V gives CDR1 MNHNY, CDR2 SVGAGI (reference sequence). The ends were cut back, 6 bases at V and 3 bases at J, with 6 bases in the middle. DNA for the CDR3: TGTGCCAGCAGCTTAGACAATCAGCCCCAGCATTTT. Protein: CASSLDNQPQHF.

The chain is built from TRBV4-1 and TRBJ2-5; 7 nucleotides agree with TRBD1. Per the germline V gene, CDR1 is MGHRA and CDR2 is YSYEKL. This CDR3 comprises 13 residues. The V segment lost 6 bases and the J segment 5 bases; nucleotides outside the gene matches: 6. The CDR3, as DNA: TGCGCCAGCAGTAACAGGGGCGGCGAGACCCAGTACTTC. This codes for CASSNRGGETQYF.

V is TRBV6-1 and J is TRBJ1-1; D uncertain. CDR3 length: 17 amino acids. V lost 0 bases and J lost 1, with 15 bases in between. Germline V lookup: CDR1 MNHNS, CDR2 SASEGT. The CDR3 nucleotides read TGTGCCAGCAGTGAAGCATTTCGGCGGCCGGCGAACACTGAAGCTTTCTTT. It specifies CASSEAFRRPANTEAFF.

The chain is built from TRBV28 and TRBJ1-4; 10 nucleotides align to TRBD1. Germline CDR1 is MDHEN and CDR2 is SYDVKM. The trim removed 6 bases at V and 8 bases at J, leaving 9 bases unmatched. CDR3 size: 15 residues. CDR3 loop: CASSRTGTGDEKLFF. Written as DNA, the CDR3 is TGTGCCAGCAGCCGGACCGGGACAGGGGACGAAAAACTGTTTTTT.

The rearrangement joins TRBV9 to TRBJ1-3, with TRBD1 as a possible D gene (5 bases). The CDR3 spans 15 residues. Trimming took off 0 bases at V and 2 bases at J, with 9 bases between the two ends. The V gene's germline CDR1 is SGDLS and CDR2 YYNGEE. CDR3 sequence: CASSVGRAAGNTIYF. CDR3 DNA sequence: TGTGCCAGCAGCGTAGGCAGGGCAGCTGGAAACACCATATATTTT.

The chain employs TRBV4-1 and TRBJ1-2; D is uncertain. V was trimmed by 0 bases and J by 8 bases, leaving 16 bases between them. In germline, CDR1 is MGHRA, CDR2 YSYEKL. This CDR3 has 15 residues. CDR3 bases: TGCGCCAGCAGCCAAGAAATCGGCGGCCTAGGAGGCTACACCTTC. Translated: CASSQEIGGLGGYTF.

This chain connects TRBV7-6 to TRBJ1-3; TRBD1 aligns across 10 bases. The ends lost 5 bases at V and 2 bases at J; junction bases unmatched: 9. The CDR3 contains 17 residues. Germline V gives CDR1 SGHVS, CDR2 FNYEAQ. This CDR3 reads CASSARTGGSTGNTIYF. The DNA for the CDR3 is TGTGCCAGCAGCGCGCGGACAGGGGGGTCGACTGGAAACACCATATATTTT.

V gene TRBV30 combines with J gene TRBJ1-2, with D possibly matching TRBD1 (5 bases). V lost 3 bases and J 8 bases, leaving 16 bases between the germline ends. Germline V gene sequence: CDR1 GTSNPN, CDR2 SVGIG (reference sequence). The CDR3 has 13 residues. The CDR3 region has the DNA TGTGCCTGGAGGCCCAAAGGGGTTGGCGGCTACACCTTC. It translates to CAWRPKGVGGYTF.

V is TRBV9 and J is TRBJ1-6; 9 nucleotides align to TRBD1. This CDR3 has 17 amino acids. The ends lost 3 bases at V and 5 bases at J; junction bases unmatched: 9. From germline, CDR1 is SGDLS and CDR2 YYNGEE. The CDR3 loop is CASSAGTGIPNNSPLHF. The CDR3 nucleotides are TGTGCCAGCAGCGCTGGGACAGGGATACCGAATAATTCACCCCTCCACTTT.

J is TRBJ1-2 and V is TRBV4-1, with TRBD1 identical over 9 bases. The CDR3 loop spans 16 amino acids. Germline trimming cut 1 base from V and 7 bases from J; bases unmatched to any gene: 10. Germline assignment: CDR1 MGHRA and CDR2 YSYEKL. The CDR3 is CASSQAYRGLTGGYTF. The CDR3 region has the DNA TGCGCCAGCAGCCAAGCGTACAGGGGGCTGACTGGTGGCTACACCTTC.

The CDR3 protein is CASSEQGLLGNQPQHF. CDR3 coding DNA: TGTGCCAGCAGTGAACAGGGTCTTTTAGGGAATCAGCCCCAGCATTTT. The chain recombines TRBV2 with TRBJ1-5, with D maybe TRBD1 (5 bases). The V and J ends lost 2 bases and 4 bases respectively, with 15 bases between them. CDR3 length: 16 residues. Germline lookup yields CDR1 SNHLY and CDR2 FYNNEI.

The chain links TRBV5-1 to TRBJ1-1; D ambiguous. CDR3 size: 14 residues. Germline V gene data show CDR1 as SGHRS and CDR2 as YFSETQ. The ends were cut back, 3 bases at V and 3 bases at J, with 12 bases in the middle. The CDR3 nucleotides are TGCGCCAGCAGCTCCCGGGTTGGGTACACTGAAGCTTTCTTT. Residues: CASSSRVGYTEAFF.

The rearrangement joins TRBV21-1 to TRBJ2-7; the D call in the table, TRBD2, was not verified against the DNA. TRBV21-1 is a pseudogene segment. This CDR3 comprises 14 residues. CDR3 bases: TGTGCCAGCAGCAAAAGGTTATCGGGATACGAGCAGTACTTC. It specifies CASSKRLSGYEQYF.